Listed below are T cell receptor beta chains from one sample, sequenced in a study of beta chain features in type 1 diabetes. The repertoire was sequenced with immunoSEQ multiplex PCR; TCRdb's copy has only in-frame clones and lacks some. Among around 600,000 clones listed, around an eighth were seen once. The sequenced sample was naive CD4+ T cells from blood. The receptors were gathered from a man aged 25-45 years with type 1 diabetes. Both conserved end residues are part of each CDR3. D genes are given only for firm matches. For some rows the clone size is stated as once, few or many, or as a class when expanded; others skip it.

clone_size: NA; j_call: TRBJ2-1; d_call: NA; v_call: TRBV9; cdr3_aa: CASSVEGGTYNEQFF; cdr3_nt: TGTGCCAGCAGCGTAGAGGGGGGTACCTACAATGAGCAGTTCTTC
clone_size: few; j_call: TRBJ2-5; d_call: NA; v_call: TRBV5-1; cdr3_aa: CASSPGGYQETQYF; cdr3_nt: TGCGCCAGCAGCCCCGGCGGGTACCAAGAGACCCAGTACTTC
clone_size: few; j_call: TRBJ2-7; d_call: TRBD1; v_call: TRBV6-5; cdr3_aa: CASSGRTGGHEQYF; cdr3_nt: TGTGCCAGCAGTGGAAGGACAGGGGGCCACGAGCAGTACTTC
clone_size: NA; j_call: TRBJ1-3; d_call: NA; v_call: TRBV28; cdr3_aa: CASTSGGSGNTIYF; cdr3_nt: TGTGCCAGCACCAGCGGGGGTTCTGGAAACACCATATATTTT
clone_size: few; j_call: TRBJ2-1; d_call: NA; v_call: TRBV5-1; cdr3_aa: CASSFTSGLYNEQFF; cdr3_nt: TGCGCCAGCAGCTTTACCTCGGGACTGTACAATGAGCAGTTCTTC
clone_size: few; j_call: TRBJ1-6; d_call: NA; v_call: TRBV7-2; cdr3_aa: CASSLHLAVRNGSPLHF; cdr3_nt: TGTGCCAGCAGCTTACATCTCGCAGTCCGAAACGGCTCACCCCTCCACTTT
clone_size: NA; j_call: TRBJ2-6; d_call: NA; v_call: TRBV2; cdr3_aa: CASSEGLAVQSGANVLTF; cdr3_nt: TGTGCCAGCAGTGAAGGTCTGGCAGTCCAATCTGGGGCCAACGTCCTGACTTTC
clone_size: NA; j_call: TRBJ1-2; d_call: NA; v_call: TRBV9; cdr3_aa: CASSVALGGYTF; cdr3_nt: TGTGCCAGCAGCGTAGCACTAGGTGGCTACACCTTC
clone_size: NA; j_call: TRBJ1-5; d_call: NA; v_call: TRBV7-2; cdr3_aa: CASSGQRSDQPQHF; cdr3_nt: TGTGCCAGCAGCGGACAAAGAAGCGATCAGCCCCAGCATTTT
clone_size: few; j_call: TRBJ1-2; d_call: NA; v_call: TRBV28; cdr3_aa: CASERTGSGYTF; cdr3_nt: TGTGCCAGCGAAAGAACAGGGAGTGGCTACACCTTC
clone_size: few; j_call: TRBJ2-7; d_call: NA; v_call: TRBV9; cdr3_aa: CASSGLGYEQYF; cdr3_nt: TGTGCCAGCAGCGGATTGGGGTACGAGCAGTACTTC
clone_size: NA; j_call: TRBJ2-7; d_call: NA; v_call: TRBV18; cdr3_aa: CASSPLLTSRTYEQYF; cdr3_nt: TGTGCCAGCTCACCACTTCTTACCTCTCGAACCTACGAGCAGTACTTC
clone_size: NA; j_call: TRBJ2-3; d_call: TRBD1; v_call: TRBV5-1; cdr3_aa: CASSVTGTVVTDTQYF; cdr3_nt: TGCGCCAGCAGCGTAACCGGGACAGTGGTCACAGATACGCAGTATTTT
clone_size: NA; j_call: TRBJ2-3; d_call: NA; v_call: TRBV15; cdr3_aa: CATSKGGLSIHTDTQYF; cdr3_nt: TGTGCCACCAGCAAAGGAGGACTTTCGATACACACAGATACGCAGTATTTT
clone_size: few; j_call: TRBJ2-5; d_call: NA; v_call: TRBV11-2; cdr3_aa: CASTIRLQETQYF; cdr3_nt: TGTGCCAGCACCATTAGGCTCCAAGAGACCCAGTACTTC
clone_size: NA; j_call: TRBJ1-1; d_call: NA; v_call: TRBV14; cdr3_aa: CASSQDFGFMNTEAFF; cdr3_nt: TGTGCCAGCAGCCAAGATTTCGGGTTCATGAACACTGAAGCTTTCTTT
clone_size: NA; j_call: TRBJ2-3; d_call: NA; v_call: TRBV2; cdr3_aa: CASSFLGGQDTQYF; cdr3_nt: TGTGCCAGCAGTTTTTTGGGGGGGCAAGATACGCAGTATTTT
clone_size: NA; j_call: TRBJ1-5; d_call: NA; v_call: TRBV11-3; cdr3_aa: CASSLVNFGTAGNQPQHF; cdr3_nt: TGTGCCAGCAGCTTAGTTAATTTCGGGACGGCAGGAAATCAGCCCCAGCATTTT
clone_size: NA; j_call: TRBJ2-1; d_call: TRBD2; v_call: TRBV25-1; cdr3_aa: CASSERAGSSYNEQFF; cdr3_nt: TGTGCCAGCAGTGAGCGAGCGGGGAGCTCCTACAATGAGCAGTTCTTC
clone_size: NA; j_call: TRBJ1-2; d_call: TRBD1; v_call: TRBV9; cdr3_aa: CASSPTGAGYGYTF; cdr3_nt: TGTGCCAGCAGCCCGACAGGGGCAGGCTATGGCTACACCTTC
clone_size: few; j_call: TRBJ1-5; d_call: NA; v_call: TRBV5-6; cdr3_aa: CASSAGQSEPQHF; cdr3_nt: TGTGCCAGCAGCGCCGGACAATCGGAGCCCCAGCATTTT
clone_size: NA; j_call: TRBJ2-5; d_call: NA; v_call: TRBV19; cdr3_aa: CASSIGPEQETQYF; cdr3_nt: TGTGCCAGTAGTATAGGACCGGAACAAGAGACCCAGTACTTC
clone_size: NA; j_call: TRBJ1-4; d_call: NA; v_call: TRBV6-1; cdr3_aa: CASSHPGQGRPKLFF; cdr3_nt: TGTGCCAGCAGCCACCCCGGACAAGGGCGTCCGAAACTGTTTTTT
clone_size: NA; j_call: TRBJ1-2; d_call: NA; v_call: TRBV11-2; cdr3_aa: CASSLEGVGYTF; cdr3_nt: TGTGCCAGCAGCTTAGAGGGGGTAGGCTACACCTTC
clone_size: few; j_call: TRBJ2-6; d_call: NA; v_call: TRBV2; cdr3_aa: CASGTRNSGANVLTF; cdr3_nt: TGTGCCAGCGGGACACGGAACTCTGGGGCCAACGTCCTGACTTTC
clone_size: NA; j_call: TRBJ2-6; d_call: NA; v_call: TRBV19; cdr3_aa: CASSPDRAGANVLTF; cdr3_nt: TGTGCCAGTAGTCCGGACCGAGCTGGGGCCAACGTCCTGACTTTC
clone_size: NA; j_call: TRBJ2-1; d_call: NA; v_call: TRBV4-2; cdr3_aa: CASSQESWGSYNEQFF; cdr3_nt: TGTGCCAGCAGCCAAGAGTCGTGGGGCTCCTACAATGAGCAGTTCTTC
clone_size: few; j_call: TRBJ2-7; d_call: TRBD2; v_call: TRBV7-9; cdr3_aa: CASSSPSGFSSYEQYF; cdr3_nt: TGTGCCAGCAGCTCACCTAGCGGCTTTAGCTCCTACGAGCAGTACTTC
clone_size: few; j_call: TRBJ2-3; d_call: NA; v_call: TRBV9; cdr3_aa: CASSVRPVDTQYF; cdr3_nt: TGTGCCAGCAGCGTGAGGCCGGTGGATACGCAGTATTTT
clone_size: few; j_call: TRBJ2-1; d_call: TRBD2; v_call: TRBV4-3; cdr3_aa: CASSQRGGPYNEQFF; cdr3_nt: TGCGCCAGCAGCCAGCGGGGGGGGCCCTACAATGAGCAGTTCTTC
clone_size: NA; j_call: TRBJ1-2; d_call: TRBD1; v_call: TRBV7-9; cdr3_aa: CASSGSGTVRQVRGYTF; cdr3_nt: TGTGCCAGCAGTGGTTCCGGGACAGTTCGCCAAGTACGTGGCTACACCTTC
clone_size: few; j_call: TRBJ1-1; d_call: NA; v_call: TRBV5-5; cdr3_aa: CASSFLGMNTEAFF; cdr3_nt: TGTGCCAGCAGCTTCCTAGGGATGAACACTGAAGCTTTCTTT
clone_size: NA; j_call: TRBJ2-6; d_call: NA; v_call: TRBV4-3; cdr3_aa: CASSQKETGVFSGANVLTF; cdr3_nt: TGCGCCAGCAGCCAAAAGGAGACAGGAGTATTCTCTGGGGCCAACGTCCTGACTTTC
clone_size: NA; j_call: TRBJ2-4; d_call: NA; v_call: TRBV25-1; cdr3_aa: CASQPAAKNIQYF; cdr3_nt: TGTGCCAGCCAACCCGCGGCCAAAAACATTCAGTACTTC
clone_size: few; j_call: TRBJ1-2; d_call: NA; v_call: TRBV2; cdr3_aa: CASSDVRSQGYGYTF; cdr3_nt: TGTGCCAGCAGTGATGTCCGGTCCCAGGGTTATGGCTACACCTTC
clone_size: few; j_call: TRBJ1-6; d_call: NA; v_call: TRBV7-2; cdr3_aa: CASSLEGLRYYNSPLHF; cdr3_nt: TGTGCCAGCAGCTTAGAAGGCCTCCGGTACTATAATTCACCCCTCCACTTT
clone_size: NA; j_call: TRBJ1-6; d_call: NA; v_call: TRBV7-9; cdr3_aa: CASSLGAGSVVSPLHF; cdr3_nt: TGTGCCAGCAGCTTAGGCGCGGGGTCGGTCGTTTCACCCCTCCACTTT
clone_size: NA; j_call: TRBJ2-2; d_call: NA; v_call: TRBV7-3; cdr3_aa: CASSPGQANTGELFF; cdr3_nt: TGTGCCAGCAGCCCGGGGCAGGCCAACACCGGGGAGCTGTTTTTT
clone_size: NA; j_call: TRBJ2-1; d_call: TRBD2; v_call: TRBV7-9; cdr3_aa: CASSLAMGREHTGEQFF; cdr3_nt: TGTGCCAGCAGCTTAGCGATGGGGAGGGAACACACTGGTGAGCAGTTCTTC
clone_size: few; j_call: TRBJ2-1; d_call: NA; v_call: TRBV7-2; cdr3_aa: CASTAGPYNEQFF; cdr3_nt: TGTGCCAGCACAGCAGGGCCCTACAATGAGCAGTTCTTC
clone_size: NA; j_call: TRBJ1-5; d_call: NA; v_call: TRBV4-3; cdr3_aa: CASSQSTGNQPQHF; cdr3_nt: TGCGCCAGCAGCCAATCGACAGGAAATCAGCCCCAGCATTTT
clone_size: few; j_call: TRBJ2-5; d_call: NA; v_call: TRBV15; cdr3_aa: CATSREGKTQYF; cdr3_nt: TGTGCCACCAGCAGAGAGGGCAAGACCCAGTACTTC
clone_size: NA; j_call: TRBJ1-5; d_call: NA; v_call: TRBV9; cdr3_aa: CASSLKGGNQPQHF; cdr3_nt: TGTGCCAGCAGCCTCAAAGGGGGCAATCAGCCCCAGCATTTT
clone_size: few; j_call: TRBJ1-4; d_call: NA; v_call: TRBV7-7; cdr3_aa: CASSLAQGEKLFF; cdr3_nt: TGTGCCAGCAGCTTAGCCCAAGGTGAAAAACTGTTTTTT
clone_size: NA; j_call: TRBJ2-2; d_call: NA; v_call: TRBV29-1; cdr3_aa: CSALIGGELFF; cdr3_nt: TGCAGCGCCCTAATTGGCGGGGAGCTGTTTTTT
clone_size: NA; j_call: TRBJ2-3; d_call: NA; v_call: TRBV21-1; cdr3_aa: CASSNDERGAFHSSTDTQYF; cdr3_nt: TGTGCCAGCAGCAACGACGAACGGGGGGCCTTTCACTCTAGCACAGATACGCAGTATTTT
clone_size: NA; j_call: TRBJ1-1; d_call: TRBD1; v_call: TRBV7-9; cdr3_aa: CASSFGTDTEAFF; cdr3_nt: TGTGCCAGCAGCTTCGGGACAGACACTGAAGCTTTCTTT
clone_size: few; j_call: TRBJ2-1; d_call: TRBD2; v_call: TRBV13; cdr3_aa: CASSPQRGLAGGRNEQFF; cdr3_nt: TGTGCCAGCAGTCCCCAGCGGGGACTAGCGGGGGGGCGCAATGAGCAGTTCTTC
clone_size: few; j_call: TRBJ1-1; d_call: TRBD1; v_call: TRBV29-1; cdr3_aa: CSGGGQGYTEAFF; cdr3_nt: TGCAGCGGTGGAGGACAGGGGTACACTGAAGCTTTCTTT
clone_size: NA; j_call: TRBJ1-6; d_call: NA; v_call: TRBV2; cdr3_aa: CASSVQGSYSPLHF; cdr3_nt: TGTGCCAGCAGTGTACAAGGGTCCTATTCACCCCTCCACTTT
clone_size: NA; j_call: TRBJ2-5; d_call: TRBD2; v_call: TRBV4-3; cdr3_aa: CASSQDVTSGAYETQYF; cdr3_nt: TGCGCCAGCAGCCAAGATGTTACTAGCGGGGCTTATGAGACCCAGTACTTC
clone_size: few; j_call: TRBJ2-3; d_call: NA; v_call: TRBV4-2; cdr3_aa: CASSARRDPDTQYF; cdr3_nt: TGTGCCAGCAGCGCAAGGAGGGACCCAGATACGCAGTATTTT
clone_size: few; j_call: TRBJ2-6; d_call: NA; v_call: TRBV2; cdr3_aa: CASREGSGANVLTF; cdr3_nt: TGTGCCAGCAGGGAGGGCTCTGGGGCCAACGTCCTGACTTTC
clone_size: few; j_call: TRBJ1-1; d_call: NA; v_call: TRBV7-2; cdr3_aa: CASSLGQENTEAFF; cdr3_nt: TGTGCCAGCAGCTTGGGTCAGGAGAACACTGAAGCTTTCTTT
clone_size: NA; j_call: TRBJ2-7; d_call: NA; v_call: TRBV7-2; cdr3_aa: CASSLAAGIKYEQYF; cdr3_nt: TGTGCCAGCAGCTTAGCGGCAGGGATCAAGTACGAGCAGTACTTC